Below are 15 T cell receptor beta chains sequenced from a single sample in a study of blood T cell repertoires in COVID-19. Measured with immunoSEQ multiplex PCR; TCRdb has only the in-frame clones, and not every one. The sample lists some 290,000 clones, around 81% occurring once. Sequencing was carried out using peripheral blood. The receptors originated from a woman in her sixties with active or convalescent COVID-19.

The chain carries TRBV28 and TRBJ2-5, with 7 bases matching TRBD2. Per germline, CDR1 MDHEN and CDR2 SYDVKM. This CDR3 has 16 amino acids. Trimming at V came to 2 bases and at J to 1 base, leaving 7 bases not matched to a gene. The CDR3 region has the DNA TGTGCCAGCAGTTTAAGGAGAAGCGGGACCCAAGAGACCCAGTACTTC. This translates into CASSLRRSGTQETQYF.

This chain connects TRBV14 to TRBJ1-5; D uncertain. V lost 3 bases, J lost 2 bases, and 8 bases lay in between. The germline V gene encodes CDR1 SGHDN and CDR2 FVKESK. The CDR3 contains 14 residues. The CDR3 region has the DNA TGTGCCAGCAGCCAGGGAGGCGGCAATCAGCCCCAGCATTTT. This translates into CASSQGGGNQPQHF.

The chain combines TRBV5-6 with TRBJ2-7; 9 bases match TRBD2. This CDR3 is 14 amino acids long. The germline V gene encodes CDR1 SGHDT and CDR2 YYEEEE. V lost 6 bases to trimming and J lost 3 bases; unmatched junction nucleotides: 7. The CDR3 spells CASTRAGGYYEQYF. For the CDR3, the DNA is TGTGCCAGCACTCGAGCGGGGGGCTACTACGAGCAGTACTTC.

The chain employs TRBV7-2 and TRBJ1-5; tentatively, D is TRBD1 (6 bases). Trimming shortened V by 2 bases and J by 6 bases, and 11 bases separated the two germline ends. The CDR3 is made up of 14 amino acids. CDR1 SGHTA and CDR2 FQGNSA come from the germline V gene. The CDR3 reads CASSLQGYRQPQHF. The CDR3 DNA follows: TGTGCCAGCAGCTTACAGGGGTACCGTCAGCCCCAGCATTTT.

CDR3 DNA: TGTGCCATCAGGGACAGGGGAGAGGGCGGTGAGCAGTTCTTC. This sequence encodes CAIRDRGEGGEQFF. This sequence joins TRBV10-3 and TRBJ2-1, with 9 bases fitting TRBD1. CDR1 is ENHRY and CDR2 is SYGVKD in the germline V gene. V shed 6 bases and J 9 bases; nucleotides not matched to a gene: 9. The CDR3 length is 14 residues.

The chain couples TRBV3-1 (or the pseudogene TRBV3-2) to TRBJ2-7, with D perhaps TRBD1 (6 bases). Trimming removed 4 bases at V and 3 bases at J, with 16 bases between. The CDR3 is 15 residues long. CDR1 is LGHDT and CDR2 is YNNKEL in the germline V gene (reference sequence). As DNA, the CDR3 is TGTGCCAGCAGCCCTCCTAGGACAGCAGTCTACGAGCAGTACTTC. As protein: CASSPPRTAVYEQYF.

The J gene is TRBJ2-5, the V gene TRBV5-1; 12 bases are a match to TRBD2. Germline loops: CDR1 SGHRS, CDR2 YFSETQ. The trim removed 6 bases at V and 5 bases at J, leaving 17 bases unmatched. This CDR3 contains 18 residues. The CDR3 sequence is CASKRGLAGGPLRETQYF. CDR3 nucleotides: TGCGCCAGCAAACGCGGCCTAGCGGGGGGGCCATTGAGGGAGACCCAGTACTTC.

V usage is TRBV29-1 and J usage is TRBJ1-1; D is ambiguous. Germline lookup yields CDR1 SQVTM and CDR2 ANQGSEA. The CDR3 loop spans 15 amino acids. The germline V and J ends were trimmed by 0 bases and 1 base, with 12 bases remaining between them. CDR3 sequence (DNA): TGCAGCGTTGAAGATCGAGGGCGGCGGAACACTGAAGCTTTCTTT. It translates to CSVEDRGRRNTEAFF.

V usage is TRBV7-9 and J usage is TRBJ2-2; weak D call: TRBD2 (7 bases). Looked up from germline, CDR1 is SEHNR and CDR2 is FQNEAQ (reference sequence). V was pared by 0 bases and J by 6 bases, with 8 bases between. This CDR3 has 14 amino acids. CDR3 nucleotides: TGTGCCAGCAGCTTAGCGGGGGGGCCCGGGGAGCTGTTTTTT. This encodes CASSLAGGPGELFF. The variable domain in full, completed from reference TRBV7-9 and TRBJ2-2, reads DTGVSQNPRHKITKRGQNVTFRCDPISEHNRLYWYRQTLGQGPEFLTYFQNEAQLEKSRLLSDRFSAERPKGSFSTLEIQRTEQGDSAMYLCASSLAGGPGELFFGEGSRLTVL.

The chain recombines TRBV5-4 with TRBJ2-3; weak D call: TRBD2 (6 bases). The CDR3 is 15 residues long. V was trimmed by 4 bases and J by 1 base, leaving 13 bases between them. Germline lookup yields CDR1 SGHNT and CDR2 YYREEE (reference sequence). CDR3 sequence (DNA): TGTGCCAGCAGCAAGGGCGGGGCAGGCACAGATACGCAGTATTTT. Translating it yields CASSKGGAGTDTQYF.

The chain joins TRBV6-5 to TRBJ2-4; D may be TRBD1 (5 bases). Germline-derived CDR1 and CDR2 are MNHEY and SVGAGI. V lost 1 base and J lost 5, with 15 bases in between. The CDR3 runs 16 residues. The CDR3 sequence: CASSYWGVGRENIQYF. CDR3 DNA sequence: TGTGCCAGCAGTTACTGGGGTGTTGGCAGGGAAAACATTCAGTACTTC.

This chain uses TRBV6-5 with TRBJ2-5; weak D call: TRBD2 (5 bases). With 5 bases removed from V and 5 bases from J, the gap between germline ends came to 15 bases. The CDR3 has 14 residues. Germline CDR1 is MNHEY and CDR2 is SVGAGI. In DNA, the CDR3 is TGTGCCAGCAGTACGGGTCGAGGGCACGAGACCCAGTACTTC. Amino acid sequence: CASSTGRGHETQYF.

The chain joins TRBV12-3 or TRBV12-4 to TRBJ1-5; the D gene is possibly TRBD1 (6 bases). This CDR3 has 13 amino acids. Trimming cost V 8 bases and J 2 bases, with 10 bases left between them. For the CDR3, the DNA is TGTGCCAGCCGGTCAGGGGGCAATCAGCCCCAGCATTTT. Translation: CASRSGGNQPQHF.

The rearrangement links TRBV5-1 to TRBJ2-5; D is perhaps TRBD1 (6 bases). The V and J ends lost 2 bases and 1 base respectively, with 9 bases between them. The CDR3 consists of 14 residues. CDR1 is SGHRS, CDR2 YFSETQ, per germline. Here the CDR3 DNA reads TGCGCCAGCAGCTTAGGGGGAAGCCAAGAGACCCAGTACTTC. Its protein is CASSLGGSQETQYF.

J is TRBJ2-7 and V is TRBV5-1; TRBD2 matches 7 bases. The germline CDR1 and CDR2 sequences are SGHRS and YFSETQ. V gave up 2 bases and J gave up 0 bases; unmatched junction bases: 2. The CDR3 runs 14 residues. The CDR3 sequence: CASSFGGGSYEQYF. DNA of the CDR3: TGCGCCAGCAGCTTTGGGGGGGGCTCCTACGAGCAGTACTTC. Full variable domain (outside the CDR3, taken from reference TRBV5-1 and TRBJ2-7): KAGVTQTPRYLIKTRGQQVTLSCSPISGHRSVSWYQQTPGQGLQFLFEYFSETQRNKGNFPGRFSGRQFSNSRSEMNVSTLELGDSALYLCASSFGGGSYEQYFGPGTRLTVT.